A selection of T cell receptor beta chains follows, all from one sample in a study of early T cells in non-severe SARS-CoV-2 infection. TCRdb ran MiXCR on the 5' RACE reads and lists one entry per CDR3 protein. The profile shows about 77,000 distinct CDR3 sequences, over 8.5% of them singletons. The source material was whole blood. These receptor sequences come from an adult who was a healthcare worker with PCR-confirmed SARS-CoV-2 infection or an uninfected control (not recorded which). CDR3s include the opening cysteine and the closing phenylalanine or tryptophan. The D gene is left open where the match is weak. A clone size is listed for some rows: how often the clone was seen (once, few, many), or a class if it is expanded.

TRBJ1-6 NA NA TRBV12-3/TRBV12-4 CASSFGQNNSPLHF TGTGCCAGCAGTTTTGGGCAGAATAATTCACCCCTCCACTTT
TRBJ2-2 NA NA TRBV12-3/TRBV12-4 CASSLVPDGTGELFF TGTGCCAGCAGTTTAGTCCCGGACGGAACCGGGGAGCTGTTTTTT
TRBJ2-7 TRBD2 NA TRBV9 CASSREAGYEQYF TGTGCCAGCAGCAGGGAAGCGGGATACGAGCAGTACTTC
TRBJ2-1 NA many TRBV18 CASSPRPGPNEQFF TGTGCCAGCTCCCCTCGGCCGGGACCCAATGAGCAGTTCTTC
TRBJ2-7 TRBD2 NA TRBV6-5 CASRIASGYEQYF TGTGCCAGCAGGATCGCTAGCGGATACGAGCAGTACTTC
TRBJ2-1 NA many TRBV6-2/TRBV6-3 CASRQRSPYNEQFF TGTGCCAGCAGGCAGCGGAGCCCCTACAATGAGCAGTTCTTC
TRBJ2-3 NA few TRBV6-4 CASSDSNRLESDTQYF TGTGCCAGCAGTGACTCGAACAGACTAGAGTCAGATACGCAGTATTTT
TRBJ2-5 TRBD2 few TRBV20-1 CSARKLAGAGETQYF TGCAGTGCTAGGAAGCTAGCGGGAGCTGGGGAGACCCAGTACTTC
TRBJ1-1 NA many TRBV28 CASRPFRGNTEAFF TGTGCCAGCAGGCCGTTCAGGGGAAACACTGAAGCTTTCTTT
TRBJ2-1 NA few TRBV11-2 CASSSPGYQFF TGTGCCAGCAGCTCGCCGGGATATCAGTTCTTC
TRBJ2-7 NA NA TRBV29-1 CCYLSSYEQYF TGCTGCTACCTCTCCTCCTACGAGCAGTACTTC
TRBJ2-3 TRBD1 many TRBV7-3 CASSLSPGTGTDTQYF TGTGCCAGCAGCTTAAGCCCCGGGACAGGGACAGATACGCAGTATTTT
TRBJ2-7 NA NA TRBV4-2 CASSQGRSPEHEQYF TGTGCCAGCAGCCAAGGTCGTTCTCCCGAACACGAGCAGTACTTC
TRBJ1-1 NA many TRBV6-2/TRBV6-3 CATGLNTEAFF TGTGCCACCGGCCTGAACACTGAAGCTTTCTTT
TRBJ2-7 TRBD1 few TRBV28 CASSKIGTGSSYEQYF TGTGCCAGCAGTAAAATAGGGACAGGGTCCTCCTACGAGCAGTACTTC
TRBJ2-7 NA few TRBV15 CATSRDRLGGGEQYF TGTGCCACCAGCAGAGATCGGTTGGGGGGCGGAGAGCAGTACTTC
TRBJ2-3 TRBD2 NA TRBV6-5 CASSYGGRAGDTQYF TGTGCCAGCAGTTACGGAGGGAGGGCCGGAGATACGCAGTATTTT
TRBJ1-4 NA NA TRBV28 CASSSDDGTTNEKLFF TGTGCCAGCAGTTCAGACGACGGAACTACTAATGAAAAACTGTTTTTT
TRBJ1-6 NA NA TRBV6-1 CASSAYPPSGANSPLHF TGTGCCAGCAGTGCCTACCCGCCGAGCGGGGCCAATTCACCCCTCCACTTT
TRBJ1-3 NA many TRBV6-2/TRBV6-3 CASSLRGIAGNTIYF TGTGCCAGCAGCCTCCGTGGGATCGCTGGAAACACCATATATTTT
TRBJ1-1 TRBD1 few TRBV11-2 CASSFYRGRRDTEAFF TGTGCCAGCAGCTTCTACAGGGGAAGACGGGACACTGAAGCTTTCTTT
TRBJ2-3 TRBD2 NA TRBV9 CASSTPSGNTDTQYF TGTGCCAGCAGCACGCCTAGCGGGAACACAGATACGCAGTATTTT
TRBJ2-1 TRBD2 many TRBV7-3 CASSLTGGSVSEQFF TGTGCCAGCAGCTTAACTGGCGGGAGTGTTAGTGAGCAGTTCTTC
TRBJ2-1 NA NA TRBV20-1 CSAGSVGGYNEQFF TGCAGTGCTGGCTCAGTGGGGGGCTACAATGAGCAGTTCTTC
TRBJ1-2 TRBD1 many TRBV6-5 CASSETGQFGYTF TGTGCCAGCAGTGAGACAGGGCAATTTGGCTACACCTTC
TRBJ2-7 TRBD2 NA TRBV20-1 CSARDPSGHSYEQYF TGCAGTGCTAGAGACCCTAGCGGGCACTCCTACGAGCAGTACTTC
TRBJ2-3 NA once TRBV6-5 CASSYLLGSNTDTQYF TGTGCCAGCAGTTATCTGCTGGGCAGCAACACAGATACGCAGTATTTT
TRBJ2-1 NA NA TRBV20-1 CSARIDYEQFF TGCAGTGCTAGGATCGACTATGAGCAGTTCTTC
TRBJ2-2 NA few TRBV18 CASSPPTGRETGELFF TGTGCCAGCTCACCACCTACAGGGAGGGAAACCGGGGAGCTGTTTTTT
TRBJ2-7 NA few TRBV28 CASSEIRDTDSEQYF TGTGCCAGCAGTGAAATCCGGGACACAGATTCCGAGCAGTACTTC
TRBJ2-3 NA NA TRBV27 CASSFRGQVTDMQYF TGTGCCAGCAGCTTCCGTGGCCAGGTCACAGATATGCAGTATTTT
TRBJ2-5 TRBD2 NA TRBV4-1 CASSQEHLAGETQYF TGCGCCAGCAGCCAAGAACACTTAGCGGGTGAGACCCAGTACTTC
TRBJ2-1 TRBD2 many TRBV9 CASSEGGLAGVGEQFF TGTGCCAGCAGCGAAGGGGGACTAGCGGGAGTTGGGGAGCAGTTCTTC
TRBJ2-7 TRBD1 many TRBV2 CASSNGQAYEQYF TGTGCCAGCAGTAACGGACAGGCCTACGAGCAGTACTTC
TRBJ2-7 NA few TRBV20-1 CSARAGAYEQYF TGCAGTGCTAGGGCCGGCGCCTACGAGCAGTACTTC
TRBJ2-1 TRBD2 NA TRBV7-2 CASSPPSGSWDEQFF TGTGCCAGCAGCCCCCCTAGCGGGAGTTGGGATGAGCAGTTCTTC
TRBJ1-1 TRBD1 many TRBV10-2 CASSPGTGGGRTEAFF TGCGCCAGCAGCCCCGGGACAGGGGGAGGTCGCACTGAAGCTTTCTTT
TRBJ1-2 NA few TRBV28 CASEGRNYGYTF TGTGCCAGCGAGGGGAGGAACTATGGCTACACCTTC
TRBJ2-3 TRBD2 NA TRBV4-2 CASSHGGLGETDAQYF TGTGCCAGCAGCCACGGCGGACTAGGGGAGACAGATGCGCAGTATTTT